These T cell receptor beta chains were read from a single sample in a study of blood T cell repertoires in COVID-19. Clones were sequenced by immunoSEQ multiplex PCR, and TCRdb holds only the in-frame ones, with some missing. This table holds roughly 260,000 clones, over 80% found once. Sequencing was carried out using peripheral blood. The receptors were gathered from a woman aged 40 to 49 with acute or convalescent COVID-19. CDR3s include the opening cysteine and the closing phenylalanine or tryptophan. Each record gives: CDR3 DNA, CDR3 protein, D gene, J gene, V gene, clone size. A D gene is named only where the DNA matches it firmly. A row's size may be missing; if present it is once, few, many or a size class.

TGCGCCAGCAGCTTGGCTTCGGGACAGGGGGCCGGCGTCGTGACCCTCCACTTT	CASSLASGQGAGVVTLHF	TRBD1	TRBJ1-6	TRBV5-1	-
TGTGCCAGCAGCCAAGCTCGAGCGGGGGGAGGAGAGACCCAGTACTTC	CASSQARAGGGETQYF	TRBD2	TRBJ2-5	TRBV4-2	-
TGCGCCAGCAGCCAGCCCCGGGGTGAAGCTTTCTTT	CASSQPRGEAFF	-	TRBJ1-1	TRBV4-1	-
TGTGCCAGCACTTGGACAGGCCCCTATGGCTACACCTTC	CASTWTGPYGYTF	TRBD1	TRBJ1-2	TRBV6-5	once
TGTGCCACCAAACTTACACCGGGACATCCGTACCAAGAGACCCAGTACTTC	CATKLTPGHPYQETQYF	-	TRBJ2-5	TRBV6-4	-
TGTGCCAGCAGCTCGGGAGGGAATACGCAGTATTTT	CASSSGGNTQYF	TRBD2	TRBJ2-3	TRBV11-3	-
TGTGCCAGCAGCCAAGGTTCAGGCTACACCTTC	CASSQGSGYTF	-	TRBJ1-2	TRBV3-1/TRBV3-2	-
TGCAGCGTAGGGCTGAGGGACAGGTTCCCATATGGCTACACCTTC	CSVGLRDRFPYGYTF	TRBD1	TRBJ1-2	TRBV29-1	-
TGTGCCAGCACCCGGACAGGGGGAAACACCATATATTTT	CASTRTGGNTIYF	TRBD1	TRBJ1-3	TRBV6-5	-
TGTGCCAGCAGCTTAGAGTACGGGGTAGAGACCCAGTACTTC	CASSLEYGVETQYF	-	TRBJ2-5	TRBV11-2	-
TGTGCCATCAGTGAGAATAACAGGGGTGAGACCCAGTACTTC	CAISENNRGETQYF	TRBD1	TRBJ2-5	TRBV10-3	-
TGTGCCAGCAGTTACTCGAAAGGGGTCCAGCCCCAGCATTTT	CASSYSKGVQPQHF	-	TRBJ1-5	TRBV6-5	-
TGTGCCAGCAGCTCCCTTACCGGGGAGCTGTTTTTT	CASSSLTGELFF	-	TRBJ2-2	TRBV7-8	-
TGTGCCAGCTCACCACTTGGGGAGGGTGAAAAACTGTTTTTT	CASSPLGEGEKLFF	-	TRBJ1-4	TRBV18	-
TGTGCCAGCTCACCTCAGGACGGGACTCAAGAGACCCAGTACTTC	CASSPQDGTQETQYF	-	TRBJ2-5	TRBV18	-
TGTGCCAGCAGCTTAGACCCCGGCTCTGGAAACACCATATATTTT	CASSLDPGSGNTIYF	-	TRBJ1-3	TRBV7-8	once
TGTGCCAGCAGCCCACCTGGGCATGAAGCTTTCTTT	CASSPPGHEAFF	-	TRBJ1-1	TRBV5-5	-
TGCGCCAGCAAAAGAACAGGGGACTCTGGAAACACCATATATTTT	CASKRTGDSGNTIYF	TRBD1	TRBJ1-3	TRBV10-2	-
TGTGCCAGCAGCTTCAGGGGGCTGAGAGGAGATACGCAGTATTTT	CASSFRGLRGDTQYF	TRBD1	TRBJ2-3	TRBV5-4	-
TGTGCCTGGAGTCGACAGGGGGACACTGAAGCTTTCTTT	CAWSRQGDTEAFF	TRBD1	TRBJ1-1	TRBV30	few
TGTGCCAGCTCAAAGGAAGGGGGCGGGGTCAGCACAGATACGCAGTATTTT	CASSKEGGGVSTDTQYF	-	TRBJ2-3	TRBV18	-
TGTGCCAGCTCGGACAGGGGTGGCTACACCTTC	CASSDRGGYTF	TRBD1	TRBJ1-2	TRBV9	-
TGTGCCAGTAGTATGGACAGGGAGACCATCACAGATACGCAGTATTTT	CASSMDRETITDTQYF	TRBD1	TRBJ2-3	TRBV19	-
TGTGCCAGCAGCCAAGGCGGCGTTCACAATGAGCAGTTCTTC	CASSQGGVHNEQFF	-	TRBJ2-1	TRBV14	-
TGTGCCAGCAGCTATGCCGGGACAGGGGAAGGGGACTATGGCTACACCTTC	CASSYAGTGEGDYGYTF	TRBD1	TRBJ1-2	TRBV5-6	-